These 17 T cell receptor beta chains were sequenced from one sample in a study of CD8 T cells in ankylosing spondylitis. Whole-study findings and limits: Blood from ankylosing spondylitis patients appeared to carry a characteristic roughly 8-variant TCR beta motif.

Antigens of these TCRs are unknown. TCRdb ran MiXCR on the 5' RACE reads and lists one entry per CDR3 protein. In the table there are over 700,000 distinct CDR3 sequences, 15% to 20% of which are singletons. Sequencing was carried out using blood, either unsorted or a sorted T cell fraction (not recorded which). These TCRs come from a male donor with ankylosing spondylitis.

This clonotype has just a few counts. The V gene is TRBV10-3, the J gene TRBJ2-1; 7 bases are a match to TRBD1. Per the germline V gene, CDR1 is ENHRY and CDR2 is SYGVKD. V shed 6 bases and J 5 bases; nucleotides not matched to a gene: 1. The CDR3 covers 12 residues. CDR3 protein: CAIRGTDNEQFF. The CDR3 DNA sequence: TGTGCCATCAGAGGGACAGACAATGAGCAGTTCTTC.

Here the CDR3 DNA reads TGCAGTGCTAGAGTCCCGGACAGGGAAAACACTGAAGCTTTCTTT. Translated, it gives CSARVPDRENTEAFF. This chain joins TRBV20-1 and TRBJ1-1; TRBD1 agrees at 8 bases. The CDR3 is 15 residues long. Germline values: CDR1 DFQATT, CDR2 SNEGSKA (reference sequence). Trimming cost V 1 base and J 2 bases; bases outside gene matches: 6.

This chain joins TRBV11-2 and TRBJ2-3; D is perhaps TRBD2 (7 bases). Trimming pared 1 base from V and 3 bases from J, leaving 14 bases between. Germline V gene data show CDR1 as SGHAT and CDR2 as FQNNGV. This CDR3 has 16 amino acids. The CDR3 coding sequence is TGTGCCAGCAGCTTAGTAGGGGGGGTGGCTACAGATACGCAGTATTTT. It specifies CASSLVGGVATDTQYF.

The chain employs TRBV3-1 and TRBJ1-1; tentatively, D is TRBD1 (6 bases). Germline V gene lookup returns CDR1 LGHDT and CDR2 YNNKEL (reference sequence). This CDR3 is built from 16 residues. V gave up 3 bases and J gave up 5 bases, with 19 bases separating them. The CDR3 reads CASSQTPRGGGTEAFF. CDR3 sequence (DNA): TGTGCCAGCAGCCAGACCCCTCGAGGGGGAGGGACTGAAGCTTTCTTT.

This clonotype was detected a few times. The J gene is TRBJ2-1, the V gene TRBV12-3 or TRBV12-4, with 10 bases matching TRBD2. V was pared by 1 base and J by 3 bases, with 12 bases of the junction left unmatched. This CDR3 contains 19 residues. The CDR3 protein is CASSLEGTSGAHGYNEQFF. The CDR3 region has the DNA TGTGCCAGCAGTTTAGAGGGAACTAGCGGGGCCCATGGCTACAATGAGCAGTTCTTC.

This clonotype showed up just a few times. V usage is TRBV20-1 and J usage is TRBJ1-2; D possibly corresponds to TRBD1 (5 bases). CDR1 and CDR2 from the germline V gene are DFQATT and SNEGSKA (reference sequence). The CDR3 extends over 13 amino acids. With 0 bases removed from V and 2 bases from J, the gap between germline ends came to 7 bases. DNA for the CDR3: TGCAGTGCTAGAGATCCAGGGAACTATGGCTACACCTTC. It is translated as CSARDPGNYGYTF.

In this sample, this clonotype turned up a few times. This sequence joins TRBV5-1 and TRBJ2-1, with 8 bases matching TRBD2. The V and J ends lost 0 bases and 6 bases, in that order; junction bases with no gene match: 8. The germline gives CDR1 SGHRS, CDR2 YFSETQ. CDR3 length equals 16 residues. CDR3 region: CASSLGAAGATNEQFF. The CDR3 DNA sequence: TGCGCCAGCAGCTTGGGGGCAGCGGGGGCGACCAATGAGCAGTTCTTC. The entire variable domain, with the rest obtained from reference TRBV5-1 and TRBJ2-1, is as follows: KAGVTQTPRYLIKTRGQQVTLSCSPISGHRSVSWYQQTPGQGLQFLFEYFSETQRNKGNFPGRFSGRQFSNSRSEMNVSTLELGDSALYLCASSLGAAGATNEQFFGPGTRLTVL.

The rearrangement uses TRBV28 and TRBJ1-6; 10 nucleotides match TRBD1. The CDR3 length is 13 residues. Germline loops: CDR1 MDHEN, CDR2 SYDVKM. Trimming took 7 bases from V and 8 from J; bases not matched to a gene: 2. The CDR3 region has the DNA TGTGCCAGCAAGGGGACAGGGGATTCACCCCTCCACTTT. Its translation is CASKGTGDSPLHF.

V is TRBV7-9 and J is TRBJ2-7, with 9 bases that match TRBD1. V shed 6 bases and J 2 bases; nucleotides not matched to a gene: 2. The CDR3 length is 13 residues. CDR1 is SEHNR, CDR2 FQNEAQ, per germline (reference sequence). CDR3 nucleotide sequence: TGTGCCAGCAGTGGACAGGGGACCTACGAGCAGTACTTC. It specifies CASSGQGTYEQYF.

In its sample, this clonotype was seen a few times. The V call is TRBV12-3 or TRBV12-4, the J call TRBJ2-7, with TRBD2 matching 7 bases. V was clipped by 7 bases and J by 4 bases; unmatched bases: 10. The CDR3 loop spans 14 amino acids. CDR3 sequence: CASTFGGGPYEQYF. For the CDR3, the DNA is TGTGCCAGCACTTTCGGGGGAGGGCCTTACGAGCAGTACTTC.

This clonotype was picked up a small number of times. This chain joins TRBV12-3 or TRBV12-4 and TRBJ1-5; D is unresolved. Trimming took off 0 bases at V and 8 bases at J, with 11 bases between the two ends. The CDR3 totals 14 residues. DNA of the CDR3: TGTGCCAGCAGTTTAGCGGGCCCCGTGGAGCCCCAGCATTTT. Translated, it gives CASSLAGPVEPQHF.

The chain has TRBV28 and TRBJ1-1; D is unclear. Germline-derived CDR1 and CDR2 are MDHEN and SYDVKM. The CDR3 sequence is 12 residues long. Trimming pared 3 bases from V and 7 bases from J, leaving 9 bases between. The CDR3 region has the DNA TGTGCCAGCAGTTTGATAGATAATGAAGCTTTCTTT. Translated: CASSLIDNEAFF.

In this sample, this clonotype turned up many times. This sequence joins TRBV4-1 and TRBJ1-2, with a possible D match to TRBD1 (5 bases). Germline-derived CDR1 and CDR2 are MGHRA and YSYEKL. With 3 bases removed from V and 0 bases from J, the gap between germline ends came to 14 bases. This CDR3 comprises 16 residues. CDR3 DNA sequence: TGCGCCAGCAGCCATACCCGGGGCGTGACTAACTATGGCTACACCTTC. It translates to CASSHTRGVTNYGYTF.

This clonotype was recorded a few times. The J gene is TRBJ1-1, the V gene TRBV5-1; D unresolved. This CDR3 has 14 amino acids. Germline V gene sequence: CDR1 SGHRS, CDR2 YFSETQ. With 4 bases removed from V and 3 bases from J, the gap between germline ends came to 13 bases. In DNA, the CDR3 is TGCGCCAGCAGCCCAGGTTCGGGGTACACTGAAGCTTTCTTT. Translated, it gives CASSPGSGYTEAFF.

In its sample, this clonotype was seen a few times. The rearrangement links TRBV12-3 or TRBV12-4 to TRBJ2-5; a possible D gene is TRBD2 (7 bases). Trimming took 3 bases from V and 2 from J, leaving 13 bases between them. The CDR3 consists of 15 residues. The CDR3 DNA follows: TGTGCCAGCAGTTTCGGGGAGGGGGGGCAAGAGACCCAGTACTTC. Amino acids: CASSFGEGGQETQYF.

In this sample, this clonotype turned up a few times. V usage is TRBV4-1 and J usage is TRBJ1-1, with 7 bases identical to TRBD1. Losses at the gene ends were 0 bases for V and 4 bases for J; bases not matched to a gene: 2. The CDR3 extends over 14 amino acids. CDR1 MGHRA and CDR2 YSYEKL come from the germline V gene. CDR3 protein: CASSQDAGGTEAFF. CDR3 nucleotide sequence: TGCGCCAGCAGCCAAGATGCAGGGGGCACTGAAGCTTTCTTT.

V usage is TRBV5-1 and J usage is TRBJ2-3, with D maybe TRBD1 (6 bases). V gave up 0 bases and J gave up 5 bases, with 13 bases separating them. Germline V gene sequence: CDR1 SGHRS, CDR2 YFSETQ. The CDR3 has 15 residues. The CDR3 reads CASSLASGAGDTQYF. CDR3 DNA sequence: TGCGCCAGCAGCTTGGCGTCAGGGGCGGGAGATACGCAGTATTTT.